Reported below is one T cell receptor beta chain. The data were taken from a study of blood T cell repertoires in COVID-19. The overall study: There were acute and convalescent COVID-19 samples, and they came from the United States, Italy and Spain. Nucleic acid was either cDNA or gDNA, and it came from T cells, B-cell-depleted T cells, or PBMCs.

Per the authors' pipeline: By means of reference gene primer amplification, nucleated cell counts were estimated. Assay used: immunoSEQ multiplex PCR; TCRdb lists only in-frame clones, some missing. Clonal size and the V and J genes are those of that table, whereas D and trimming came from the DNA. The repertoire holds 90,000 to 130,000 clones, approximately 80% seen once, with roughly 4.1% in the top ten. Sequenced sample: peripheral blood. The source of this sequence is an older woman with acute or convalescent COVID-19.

The CDR3 DNA follows: TGTGCCAGCAGTTTAGCGGGGGGGCCCTACAATGAGCAGTTCTTC. As protein: CASSLAGGPYNEQFF. V is TRBV28 and J is TRBJ2-1, with TRBD2 matching 9 bases. J was trimmed by 2 bases and V by 2 bases; bases with no gene match: 1. Germline assignment: CDR1 MDHEN and CDR2 SYDVKM. The CDR3 runs to 15 residues.